This T cell receptor (beta chain) was recorded in a study of T cell responses to AZD1222 COVID-19 vaccine. Regarding the study as a whole: Only a handful of AZD1222 recipients were seropositive at baseline. Most donors were white British, females outnumbered males, and clonal diversity was possibly underestimated. Following two doses of AZD1222, Spike-specific TCR breadth and depth rose. Targets within unmutated variant regions were reportedly found for nearly half of spike-specific TCRs.

Using immunoSEQ multiplex PCR, the repertoire was profiled, and TCRdb retains in-frame clones only, with some absent. The data hold 80,000 to 100,000 clones, with 85% to 90% observed a single time. This CDR3 is built from 16 residues. The V and J ends lost 0 bases and 5 bases, in that order; junction bases with no gene match: 8. Germline V CDR1 and CDR2: LGHDT, YNNKEL (reference sequence). In regard to this clone: Antigen unknown.

This sequence was found in an adult in good health. The gene calls are TRBV3-1 (or the pseudogene TRBV3-2) and TRBJ2-7, with 9 bases matching TRBD1. The sample here was peripheral blood, taken on day 0 of MenACWY control vaccination. In DNA form, the CDR3 reads TGTGCCAGCAGCCAAGAAATGGGGGGACAGGGTGACGAGCAGTACTTC. It encodes CASSQEMGGQGDEQYF.